This TCR beta chain originates from a study of cytomegalovirus exposure and HLA in healthy donors. Germline V CDR1 and CDR2: SGHVS, FQNEAQ. With 4 bases removed from V and 5 bases from J, the gap between germline ends came to 11 bases. The CDR3 has 14 amino acids. 60 Vbeta and 13 Jbeta primers were used in PCR. Method: immunoSEQ multiplex PCR; TCRdb's copy keeps in-frame clones and lacks some. The sample includes 90,000 to 130,000 clones, over 60% of them seen just once. The sample consisted of PBMCs. The chain combines TRBV7-8 with TRBJ1-4, with D unclear. This sequence was found in a woman younger than 45 in good health and CMV-seronegative. The CDR3 sequence: CASSSRSSNEKLFF. The CDR3 DNA sequence: TGTGCCAGCAGCTCGCGGTCATCCAATGAAAAACTGTTTTTT. Full variable domain (outside the CDR3, taken from reference TRBV7-8 and TRBJ1-4): GAGVSQSPRYKVAKRGQDVALRCDPISGHVSLFWYQQALGQGPEFLTYFQNEAQLDKSGLPSDRFFAERPEGSVSTLKIQRTQQEDSAVYLCASSSRSSNEKLFFGSGTQLSVL.